This T cell receptor beta chain was recorded in a study of T-cell memory formation after mild COVID-19 (dated by TCRdb to the early 2020s). Background for the entire study: TCR sequence clusters from the two donors were largely donor specific. Longitudinal TCRalpha and TCRbeta repertoire sequencing tracked T-cell clones expanding and contracting after mild COVID-19 in a couple of donors. Two young, previously healthy adult volunteers, one female and one male, were included in the cohort. The study at large found these results: SARS-CoV-2 specificity of the second-wave clones peaking on day 37 was not confirmed. Only two mild cases were covered by the study, and larger cohorts that include severe cases with pre-infection samples were considered necessary. Contracting CD4+ clones appeared mostly in the CM and EM memory subsets, whereas CD8+ clones were enriched in EMRA. Clones contracting from day 15 to 85 had balanced CD4/CD8 phenotypes, while a second wave expanding from day 15 to 37 was biased towards CD4+. Some responding clones were detected in pre-infection memory, which suggested that pre-existing cross-reactive memory T cells had joined the SARS-CoV-2 response.

Instrument on record: Illumina NovaSeq 6000. Using 5'RACE with constant-segment primers, TCRalpha and TCRbeta cDNA libraries were constructed, with sample barcodes and unique molecular identifiers added in the process. Trizol reagent was used to extract RNA from every sample. Libraries were amplified in two PCR steps, with a second sample barcode and Illumina TruSeq adapters added in the second step. Sequencing of the libraries was done on an Illumina NovaSeq, producing 2 x 150 bp paired-end reads. Per the original workflow: With migec v1.2.7, reads were demultiplexed and then collapsed into UMI-guided consensus sequences. With mixcr v2.1.11, UMI consensuses were aligned to TRA and TRB V and J templates and assembled into clonotypes. Clonotypes were classified as expanded or contracted when called significant by both edgeR and NoisET, with noise models trained on biological replicates. For edgeR calls, a false discovery rate-adjusted p below 0.01 and a log2 fold-change threshold of 1 were applied. As an exploratory analysis of dynamics, max-normalized trajectories of the 1000 most abundant clonotypes were examined with PCA combined with hierarchical clustering. Separately sequenced CD4+ and CD8+ repertoires were used to assign the CD4 or CD8 phenotype of responding clones. The public reads were quality trimmed at Q25 with fastp and then assembled into clones with MiXCR by TCRdb, keeping productive beta chains. Each record represents a unique CDR3 protein, reported with the most common genes and DNA among its rows. The V and J calls, along with clone size, are taken from TCRdb and not from the paper's own processing. This sample has hundreds of thousands of distinct CDR3 sequences in its table, and roughly 21% of those were observed once. The ten largest account for roughly 8.1% of the sample.

Ficoll-Paque density gradient centrifugation was the method used to isolate PBMCs. On this clonotype: Its cognate antigen has yet to be identified. It has no much larger one-base neighbor in the sample; base qualities were not kept.

Sequences DFQATT (CDR1) and SNEGSKA (CDR2) are obtained from the germline V gene (reference sequence). V was cut back by 6 bases and J by 4 bases, leaving a gap of 15 bases between them. From cysteine to phenylalanine, the CDR3 is 13 amino acids long. Of the read, only the CDR3 DNA is kept; its 39 bases are in frame from base 1. Material for sequencing was PBMCs or a T cell subset sorted from them (not recorded which). The source of this sequence is an adult woman who had mild COVID-19 (a few samples of this study predate the infection). The sample titles of this study are shuffled in the database, so cell type and time point are left out; the donor was told from shared clones. Rearrangement joined TRBV20-1 to TRBJ1-2; the D gene is not confidently resolved. The nucleotide sequence is TGCAGTGCCATAGTCCTGGACCGCTATGGCTACACCTTC. It translates as CSAIVLDRYGYTF.